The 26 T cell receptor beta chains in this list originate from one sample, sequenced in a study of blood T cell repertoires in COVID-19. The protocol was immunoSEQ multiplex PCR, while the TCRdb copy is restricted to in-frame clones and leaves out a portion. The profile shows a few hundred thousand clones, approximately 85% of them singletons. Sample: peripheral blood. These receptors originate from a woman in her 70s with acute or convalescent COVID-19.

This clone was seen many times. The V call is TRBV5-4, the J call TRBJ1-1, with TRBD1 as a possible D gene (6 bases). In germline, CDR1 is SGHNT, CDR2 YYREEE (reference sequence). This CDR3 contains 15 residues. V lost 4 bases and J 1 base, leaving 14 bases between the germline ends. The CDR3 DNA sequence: TGTGCCAGCAGCCCGGAGGACAGAAAGAACACTGAAGCTTTCTTT. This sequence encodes CASSPEDRKNTEAFF.

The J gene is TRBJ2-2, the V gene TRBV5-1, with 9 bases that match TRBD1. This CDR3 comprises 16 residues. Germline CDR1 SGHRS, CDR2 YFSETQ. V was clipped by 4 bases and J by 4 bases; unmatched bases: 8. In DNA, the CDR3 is TGCGCCAGCAGCGGACCGGGACAGGGCCCCACCGGGGAGCTGTTTTTT. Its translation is CASSGPGQGPTGELFF.

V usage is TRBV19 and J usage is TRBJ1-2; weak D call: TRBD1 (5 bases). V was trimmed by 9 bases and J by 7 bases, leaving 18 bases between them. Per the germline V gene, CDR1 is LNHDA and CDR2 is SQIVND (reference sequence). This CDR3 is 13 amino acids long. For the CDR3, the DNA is TGTGCCAGGAGCCCAACCCAGGGTTGTGGCTACACCTTC. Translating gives CARSPTQGCGYTF. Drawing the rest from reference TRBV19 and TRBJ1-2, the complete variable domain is DGGITQSPKYLFRKEGQNVTLSCEQNLNHDAMYWYRQDPGQGLRLIYYSQIVNDFQKGDIAEGYSVSREKKESFPLTVTSAQKNPTAFYLCARSPTQGCGYTFGSGTRLTVV.

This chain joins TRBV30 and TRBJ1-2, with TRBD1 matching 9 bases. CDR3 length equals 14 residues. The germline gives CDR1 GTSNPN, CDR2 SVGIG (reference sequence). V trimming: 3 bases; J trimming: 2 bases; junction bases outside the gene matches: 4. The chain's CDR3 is CAWRGTGLNYGYTF. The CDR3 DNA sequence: TGTGCCTGGAGGGGGACAGGGCTCAACTATGGCTACACCTTC.

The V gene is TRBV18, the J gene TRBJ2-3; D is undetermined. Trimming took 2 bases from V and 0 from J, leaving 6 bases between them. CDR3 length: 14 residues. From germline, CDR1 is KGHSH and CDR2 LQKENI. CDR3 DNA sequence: TGTGCCAGCTCACCATACCTAAGCACAGATACGCAGTATTTT. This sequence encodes CASSPYLSTDTQYF.

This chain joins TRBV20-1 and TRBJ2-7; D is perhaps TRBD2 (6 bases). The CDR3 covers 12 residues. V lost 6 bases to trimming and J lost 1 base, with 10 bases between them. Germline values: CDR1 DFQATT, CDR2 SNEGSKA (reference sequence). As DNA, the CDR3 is TGCAGTGCAAGTGGGACTTCCTACGAGCAGTACTTC. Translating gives CSASGTSYEQYF.

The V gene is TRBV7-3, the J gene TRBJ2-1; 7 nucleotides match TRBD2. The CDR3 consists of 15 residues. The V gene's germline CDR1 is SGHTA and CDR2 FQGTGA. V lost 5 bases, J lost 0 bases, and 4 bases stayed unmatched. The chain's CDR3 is CASSPQRDSYNEQFF. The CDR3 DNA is TGTGCCAGCAGCCCTCAGCGGGACTCCTACAATGAGCAGTTCTTC.

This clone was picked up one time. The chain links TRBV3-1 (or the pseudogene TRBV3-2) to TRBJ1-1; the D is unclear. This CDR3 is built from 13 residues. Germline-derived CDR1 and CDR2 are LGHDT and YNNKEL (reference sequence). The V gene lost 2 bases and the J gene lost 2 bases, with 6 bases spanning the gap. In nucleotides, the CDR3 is TGTGCCAGCAGCCAATTACTTAACACTGAAGCTTTCTTT. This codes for CASSQLLNTEAFF.

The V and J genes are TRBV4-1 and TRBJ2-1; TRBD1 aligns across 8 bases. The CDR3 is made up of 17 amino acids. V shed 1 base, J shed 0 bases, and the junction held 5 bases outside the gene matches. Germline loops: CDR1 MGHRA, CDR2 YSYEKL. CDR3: CASSQGYGQGSYNEQFF. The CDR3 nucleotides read TGCGCCAGCAGCCAAGGATACGGACAGGGCTCCTACAATGAGCAGTTCTTC.

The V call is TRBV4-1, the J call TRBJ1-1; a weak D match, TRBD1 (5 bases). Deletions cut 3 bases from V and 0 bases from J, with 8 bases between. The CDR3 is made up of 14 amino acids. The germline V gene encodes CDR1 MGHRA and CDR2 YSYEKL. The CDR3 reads CASSQEGMNTEAFF. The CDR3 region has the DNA TGCGCCAGCAGCCAGGAGGGGATGAACACTGAAGCTTTCTTT.

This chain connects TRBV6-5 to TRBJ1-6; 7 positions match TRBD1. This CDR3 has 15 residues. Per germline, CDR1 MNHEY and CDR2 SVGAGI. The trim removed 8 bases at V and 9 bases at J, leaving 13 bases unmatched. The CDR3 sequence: CASGVSGTAFSPLHF. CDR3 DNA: TGTGCCAGCGGAGTATCAGGGACAGCGTTTTCACCCCTCCACTTT.

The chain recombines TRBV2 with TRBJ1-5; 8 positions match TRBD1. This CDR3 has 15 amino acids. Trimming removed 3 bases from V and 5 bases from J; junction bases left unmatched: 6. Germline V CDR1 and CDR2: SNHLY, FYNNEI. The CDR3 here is CASSDRTGSDQPQHF. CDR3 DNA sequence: TGTGCCAGCAGTGACAGGACAGGGAGTGATCAGCCCCAGCATTTT.

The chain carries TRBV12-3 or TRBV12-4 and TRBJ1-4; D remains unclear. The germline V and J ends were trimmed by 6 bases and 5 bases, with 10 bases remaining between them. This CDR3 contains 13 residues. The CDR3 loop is CASSLRRNEKLFF. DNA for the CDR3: TGTGCCAGCAGCCTAAGGAGGAATGAAAAACTGTTTTTT.

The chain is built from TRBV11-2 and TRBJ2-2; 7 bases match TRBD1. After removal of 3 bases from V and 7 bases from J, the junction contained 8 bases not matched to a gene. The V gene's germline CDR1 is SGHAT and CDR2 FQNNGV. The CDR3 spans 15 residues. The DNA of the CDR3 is TGTGCCAGCAGCTTTATTAAGGGGGCGGGCGGGGAGCTGTTTTTT. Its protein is CASSFIKGAGGELFF.

The CDR3 reads CASGAGQLNTEAFF. The CDR3, as DNA: TGTGCCAGCGGGGCGGGACAGCTCAACACTGAAGCTTTCTTT. This sequence joins TRBV18 and TRBJ1-1, with 7 positions matching TRBD1. The germline CDR1 and CDR2 sequences are KGHSH and LQKENI. Trimming removed 8 bases from V and 2 bases from J; junction bases left unmatched: 8. The CDR3 extends over 14 amino acids.

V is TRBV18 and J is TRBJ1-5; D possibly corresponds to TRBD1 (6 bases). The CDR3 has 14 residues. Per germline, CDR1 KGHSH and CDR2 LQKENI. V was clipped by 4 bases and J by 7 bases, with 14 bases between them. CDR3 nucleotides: TGTGCCAGCTCACAGGCAGGTAGGGGGCAGCCCCAGCATTTT. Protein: CASSQAGRGQPQHF.

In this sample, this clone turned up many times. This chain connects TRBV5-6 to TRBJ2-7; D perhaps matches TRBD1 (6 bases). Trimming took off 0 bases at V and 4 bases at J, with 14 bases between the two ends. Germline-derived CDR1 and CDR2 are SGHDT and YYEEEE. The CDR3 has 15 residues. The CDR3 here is CASSLGAGEGYEQYF. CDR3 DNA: TGTGCCAGCAGCTTGGGGGCAGGGGAAGGATACGAGCAGTACTTC.

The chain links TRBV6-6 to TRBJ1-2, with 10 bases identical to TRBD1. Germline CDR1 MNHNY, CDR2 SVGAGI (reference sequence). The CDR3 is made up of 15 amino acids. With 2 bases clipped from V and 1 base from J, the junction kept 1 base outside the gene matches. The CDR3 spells CASSYGQGVNYGYTF. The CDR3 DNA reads TGTGCCAGCAGTTACGGACAGGGGGTTAACTATGGCTACACCTTC.

The CDR3 reads CASSPGQVSYNEQFF. CDR3 DNA: TGTGCCAGCTCACCGGGGCAGGTCTCCTACAATGAGCAGTTCTTC. The chain uses TRBV18 and TRBJ2-1; D is possibly TRBD1 (5 bases). The CDR3 spans 15 residues. Germline V CDR1 and CDR2: KGHSH, LQKENI. V was clipped by 3 bases and J by 0 bases, with 9 bases between them.

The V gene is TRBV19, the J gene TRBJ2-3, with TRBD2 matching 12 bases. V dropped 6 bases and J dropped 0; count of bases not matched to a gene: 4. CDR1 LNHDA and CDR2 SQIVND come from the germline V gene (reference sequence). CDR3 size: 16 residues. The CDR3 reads CASSSGLAGSTDTQYF. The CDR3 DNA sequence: TGTGCCAGTAGCTCCGGACTAGCGGGGAGCACAGATACGCAGTATTTT.

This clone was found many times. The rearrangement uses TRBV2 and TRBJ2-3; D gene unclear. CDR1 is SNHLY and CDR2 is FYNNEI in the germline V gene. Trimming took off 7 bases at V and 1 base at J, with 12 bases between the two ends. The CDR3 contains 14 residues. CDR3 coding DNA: TGTGCCAGCAAGGCGACAATCCGCACAGATACGCAGTATTTT. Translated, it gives CASKATIRTDTQYF.

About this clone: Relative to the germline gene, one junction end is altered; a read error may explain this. The CDR3 region has the DNA TGCGCCAGCAGCCAACAGGGGGCTTTGACGTCCTTTAATTCACCCCTCCACTTT. Its translation is CASSQQGALTSFNSPLHF. The chain joins TRBV4-1 to TRBJ1-6; 8 bases align to TRBD1. The CDR3 spans 18 residues. Germline-derived CDR1 and CDR2 are MGHRA and YSYEKL.

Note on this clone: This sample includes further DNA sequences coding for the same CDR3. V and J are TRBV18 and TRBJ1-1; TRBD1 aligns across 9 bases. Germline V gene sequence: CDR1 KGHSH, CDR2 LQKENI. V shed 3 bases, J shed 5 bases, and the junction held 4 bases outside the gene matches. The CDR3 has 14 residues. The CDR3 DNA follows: TGTGCCAGCTCACCGGACAGGGGAGGAACTGAAGCTTTCTTT. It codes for CASSPDRGGTEAFF.

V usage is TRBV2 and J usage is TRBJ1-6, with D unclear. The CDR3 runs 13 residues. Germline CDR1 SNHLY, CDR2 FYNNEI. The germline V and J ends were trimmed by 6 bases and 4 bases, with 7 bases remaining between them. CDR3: CASRREYNSPLHF. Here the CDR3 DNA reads TGTGCCAGCAGGAGGGAGTATAATTCACCCCTCCACTTT.

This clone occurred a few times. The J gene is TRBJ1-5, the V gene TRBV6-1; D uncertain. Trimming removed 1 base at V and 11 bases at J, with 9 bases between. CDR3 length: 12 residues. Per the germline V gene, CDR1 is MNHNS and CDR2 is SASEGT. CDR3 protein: CASSEVRSAQHF. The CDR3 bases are TGTGCCAGCAGTGAAGTGCGGTCAGCCCAGCATTTT.

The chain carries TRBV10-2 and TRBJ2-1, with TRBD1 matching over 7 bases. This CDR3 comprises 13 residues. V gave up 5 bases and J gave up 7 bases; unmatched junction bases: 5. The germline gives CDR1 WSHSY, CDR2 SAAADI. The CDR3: CASSTGVLNEQFF. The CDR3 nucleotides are TGCGCCAGCAGTACAGGGGTTCTTAATGAGCAGTTCTTC.